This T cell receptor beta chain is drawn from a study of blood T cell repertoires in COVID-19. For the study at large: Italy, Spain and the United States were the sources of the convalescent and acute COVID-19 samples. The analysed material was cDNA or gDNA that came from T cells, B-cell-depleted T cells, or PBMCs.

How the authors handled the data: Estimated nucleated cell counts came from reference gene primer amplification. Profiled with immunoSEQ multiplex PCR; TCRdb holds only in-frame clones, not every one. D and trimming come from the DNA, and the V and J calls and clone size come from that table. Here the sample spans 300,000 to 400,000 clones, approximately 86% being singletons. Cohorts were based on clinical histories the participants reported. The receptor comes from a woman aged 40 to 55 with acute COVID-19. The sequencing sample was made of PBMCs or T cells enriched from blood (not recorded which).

CDR3 residues: CASSLGFGQPQHF. In nucleotides, the CDR3 is TGTGCCAGCAGTTTAGGATTCGGTCAGCCCCAGCATTTT. The chain couples TRBV12-3 or TRBV12-4 to TRBJ1-5; D is ambiguous. The ends were cut back, 1 base at V and 6 bases at J, with 7 bases in the middle. This CDR3 is built from 13 residues.